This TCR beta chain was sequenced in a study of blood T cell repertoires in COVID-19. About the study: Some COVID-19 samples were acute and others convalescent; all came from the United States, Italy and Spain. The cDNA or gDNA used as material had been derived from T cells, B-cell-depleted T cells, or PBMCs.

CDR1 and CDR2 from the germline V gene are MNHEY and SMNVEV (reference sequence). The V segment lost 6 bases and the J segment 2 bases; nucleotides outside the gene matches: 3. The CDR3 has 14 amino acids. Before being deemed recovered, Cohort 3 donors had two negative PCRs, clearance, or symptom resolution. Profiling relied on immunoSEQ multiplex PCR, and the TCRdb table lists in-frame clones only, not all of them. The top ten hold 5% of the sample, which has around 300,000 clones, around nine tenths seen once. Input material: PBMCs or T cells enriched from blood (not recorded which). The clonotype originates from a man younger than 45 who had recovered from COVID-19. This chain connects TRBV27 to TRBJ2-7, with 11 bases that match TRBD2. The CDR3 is CASSPLAGAYEQYF. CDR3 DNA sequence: TGTGCCAGCAGCCCACTAGCGGGGGCCTACGAGCAGTACTTC.